A selection of T cell receptor beta chains follows, all from one sample in a study of early T cells in non-severe SARS-CoV-2 infection. TCRdb used MiXCR to reprocess the 5' RACE reads, holding one entry per CDR3 protein. The sample lists about 64,000 distinct CDR3 sequences, less than 5.5% seen once, with approximately 5.4% in the top ten. Sequenced material: whole blood. These receptors were taken from an adult who was a healthcare worker with PCR-confirmed SARS-CoV-2 infection or an uninfected control (not recorded which). CDR3s include the opening cysteine and the closing phenylalanine or tryptophan. A D gene is named only where the DNA matches it firmly. The listing skips clone size in some rows; elsewhere it reads once, few, many or a size class.

TRBJ1-2	TRBV28	.	.	TGTGCCAGCACGGCCAGCCTTTATGGCTACACCTTC	CASTASLYGYTF
TRBJ2-1	TRBV6-5	TRBD2	.	TGTGCCAGCAGTACCGTTTCGGGAGGGCCCGGCAATGAGCAGTTCTTC	CASSTVSGGPGNEQFF
TRBJ2-7	TRBV4-2	TRBD1	few	TGTGCCAGCAGCCAAGCGCAGGGGGAATACGAGCAGTACTTC	CASSQAQGEYEQYF
TRBJ1-3	TRBV28	.	few	TGTGCCAGCAGTTTAGGAGGGCAGGGTCGGAGGGCTGGAAACACCATATATTTT	CASSLGGQGRRAGNTIYF
TRBJ2-5	TRBV5-1	TRBD1	many	TGCGCCAGCAGCTATACCGACAGGGGGCGAGAGACCCAGTACTTC	CASSYTDRGRETQYF
TRBJ2-3	TRBV3-1	.	many	TGTGCCAGCAGCCCCCGTGGGCGGAACACAGATACGCAGTATTTT	CASSPRGRNTDTQYF
TRBJ1-1	TRBV7-9	.	many	TGTGCCAGCACCGCGACAGTGATGAACACTGAAGCTTTCTTT	CASTATVMNTEAFF
TRBJ1-1	TRBV10-2	TRBD1	.	TGCGCCAGCATGGAAGACGGGACAGACACTGAAGCTTTCTTT	CASMEDGTDTEAFF
TRBJ2-1	TRBV20-1	TRBD2	many	TGCAGTGCTAGAGGCGGGGAAACTAGCGGGATCAATGAGCAGTTCTTC	CSARGGETSGINEQFF
TRBJ1-1	TRBV12-3/TRBV12-4	.	few	TGTGCCAGCAGCTCTCTCGGGACGGAGAACACTGAAGCTTTCTTT	CASSSLGTENTEAFF
TRBJ2-2	TRBV12-3/TRBV12-4	.	many	TGTGCCAGCAGTTTAGTGGATCGGGCCCAAACCGGGGAGCTGTTTTTT	CASSLVDRAQTGELFF
TRBJ1-1	TRBV5-1	.	few	TGCGCCAGCAGCTTGTCCGGGTATCGCACTGAAGCTTTCTTT	CASSLSGYRTEAFF
TRBJ2-5	TRBV12-3/TRBV12-4	.	many	TGTGCCAGCAGTGACCTAGGGGAGACCCAGTACTTC	CASSDLGETQYF
TRBJ1-6	TRBV5-8	.	.	TGTGCCAGCAGCCCCCGGGGCCATAATTCACCCCTCCACTTT	CASSPRGHNSPLHF
TRBJ2-3	TRBV6-1	.	many	TGTGCCAGCATAGGATTTGATACGCAGTATTTT	CASIGFDTQYF
TRBJ2-4	TRBV10-1	.	many	TGCGCCAGCAGTGAGGTCAGGGCAGCAAGCAAAAACATTCAGTACTTC	CASSEVRAASKNIQYF
TRBJ2-7	TRBV13	TRBD1	.	TGTGCCAGCAGCTCCCGGACAGGGGGTTACGAGCAGTACTTC	CASSSRTGGYEQYF
TRBJ2-2	TRBV20-1	.	few	TGCAGTGCTATGATAAACGGGGAGCTGTTTTTT	CSAMINGELFF
TRBJ2-1	TRBV10-3	TRBD1	many	TGTGCCATCAGCCTTCAACCCGGGACAGGTGGCTACAATGAGCAGTTCTTC	CAISLQPGTGGYNEQFF
TRBJ1-2	TRBV3-1	TRBD1	many	TGTGCCAGCAGCCCGAGGGACAGAAGCTACACCTTC	CASSPRDRSYTF
TRBJ1-4	TRBV29-1	.	.	TGCAGCGTTGAGGCAGGGGACAATGAAAAACTGTTTTTT	CSVEAGDNEKLFF
TRBJ2-7	TRBV29-1	.	many	TGCAGCGTTGAATTGCCAGGGGGGGCCTACGAGCAGTACTTC	CSVELPGGAYEQYF
TRBJ2-1	TRBV9	TRBD2	.	TGTGCCAGCAGCGCGTCGACTAGCGGGATCTTCGGGTCCTACAATGAGCAGTTCTTC	CASSASTSGIFGSYNEQFF
TRBJ2-1	TRBV2	TRBD2	.	TGTGCCAGCATTGTGCGGGAGGGCCACAATGAGCAGTTCTTC	CASIVREGHNEQFF
TRBJ2-1	TRBV14	.	many	TGTGCCAGCAGCCAAGCGGGGAGGCCATTCTACAATGAGCAGTTCTTC	CASSQAGRPFYNEQFF
TRBJ2-3	TRBV6-1	TRBD1	.	TGTGCCAGCAGAAGGACAGGGAAGACAGATACGCAGTATTTT	CASRRTGKTDTQYF
TRBJ1-4	TRBV20-1	TRBD1	many	TGCAGTGCTAGAGAATTCGGTACAGGGGTAGATGAAAAACTGTTTTTT	CSAREFGTGVDEKLFF
TRBJ2-2	TRBV9	.	many	TGTGCCAGCAGCGTAGGGTCCGGACACCAGGCCGGGGAGCTGTTTTTT	CASSVGSGHQAGELFF
TRBJ1-4	TRBV5-5	.	many	TGTGCCAGCAGTCGGGACGGCTCTAATGAAAAACTGTTTTTT	CASSRDGSNEKLFF
TRBJ2-7	TRBV7-9	TRBD2	many	TGTGCCAGCAGCTTGAGCGGGGAATCCTACGAGCAGTACTTC	CASSLSGESYEQYF
TRBJ2-7	TRBV5-1	TRBD2	.	TGCGCCAGCAGCGTAACACTAGCGGGGTTTGAGCAGTACTTC	CASSVTLAGFEQYF
TRBJ2-5	TRBV9	TRBD2	many	TGTGCCAGCAGCGCCGGACTAGCGGGAGGGTTTACCTACTTC	CASSAGLAGGFTYF
TRBJ1-4	TRBV7-2	.	few	TGTGCCAGCAGCTTAGGGGGCTCCACTAATGAAAAACTGTTTTTT	CASSLGGSTNEKLFF
TRBJ1-2	TRBV3-1	TRBD1	many	TGTGCCAGCAAGCGGACAGGGGGAAATTATGGCTACACCTTC	CASKRTGGNYGYTF
TRBJ2-5	TRBV5-1	.	many	TGCGCCAGCAGCAGGAACAGTGAAGAGACCCAGTACTTC	CASSRNSEETQYF
TRBJ2-3	TRBV7-2	TRBD2	.	TGTGCCAGCAGCTTACTAGCGGGGGCGACAGATACGCAGTATTTT	CASSLLAGATDTQYF
TRBJ1-6	TRBV10-2	.	few	TGCGCCAGCAAAACAGGAGACGGGTCCTATAATTCACCCCTCCACTTT	CASKTGDGSYNSPLHF